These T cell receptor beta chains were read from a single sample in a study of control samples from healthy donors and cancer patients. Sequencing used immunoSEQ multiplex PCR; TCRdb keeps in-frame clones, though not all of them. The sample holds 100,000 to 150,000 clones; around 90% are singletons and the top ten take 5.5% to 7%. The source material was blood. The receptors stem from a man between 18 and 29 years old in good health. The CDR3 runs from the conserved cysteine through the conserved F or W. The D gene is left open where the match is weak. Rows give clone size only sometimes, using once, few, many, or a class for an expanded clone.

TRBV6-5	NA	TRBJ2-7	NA	TGTGCCAGCAGTTACTCGGGGACCCTAAGCTACGAGCAGTACTTC	CASSYSGTLSYEQYF
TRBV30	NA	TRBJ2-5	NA	TGTGCCTGGAGCGCTCCCACGCCCCTAGAGGAGACCCAGTACTTC	CAWSAPTPLEETQYF
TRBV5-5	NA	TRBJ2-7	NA	TGTGCCAGCAGCTTCACCCCGTTTTCCTACGAGCAGTACTTC	CASSFTPFSYEQYF
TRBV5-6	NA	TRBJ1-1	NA	TGTGCCAGCAGCTCATGGAGGGCCCCCGGAAACACTGAAGCTTTCTTT	CASSSWRAPGNTEAFF
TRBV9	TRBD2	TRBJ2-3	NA	TGTGCCAGCAGCGTAGCTTGGCTAGCGGGGGGGGACCTCCCAGATACGCAGTATTTT	CASSVAWLAGGDLPDTQYF
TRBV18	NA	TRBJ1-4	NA	TGTGCCAGCTCACCTCAACCCCAGGCCGGTGAAAAACTGTTTTTT	CASSPQPQAGEKLFF
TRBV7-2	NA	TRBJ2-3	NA	TGTGCCAGCAGCTCCTACTCAGATACGCAGTATTTT	CASSSYSDTQYF
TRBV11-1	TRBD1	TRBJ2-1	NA	TGTGCCAGCAGCCAGCGGACAGGGAACAATGAGCAGTTCTTC	CASSQRTGNNEQFF
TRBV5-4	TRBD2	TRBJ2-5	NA	TGTGCCAGCAGCTTTAAGGGAGGGGAAGAGACCCAGTACTTC	CASSFKGGEETQYF
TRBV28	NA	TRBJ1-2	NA	TGTGCCAGCAGCATTCCGGGGTATGGCTACACCTTC	CASSIPGYGYTF
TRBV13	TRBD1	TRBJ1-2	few	TGTGCCAGCAGCTTAGGCGGTCAGGGGGCGGATCCTGGCTACACCTTC	CASSLGGQGADPGYTF
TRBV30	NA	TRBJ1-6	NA	TGTGCCTGGAGTCGGACAGACTGGTCACCCCTCCACTTT	CAWSRTDWSPLHF
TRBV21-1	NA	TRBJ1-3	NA	TGTGCCAGCAGCAAAGAACAGGGGGCCCTAACCTCTGGAAACACCATATATTTT	CASSKEQGALTSGNTIYF
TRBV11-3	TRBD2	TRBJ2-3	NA	TGTGCCAGCAGCTCCGTCTATTCTAGCGGGGGGGCGTCTACGCAGTATTTT	CASSSVYSSGGASTQYF
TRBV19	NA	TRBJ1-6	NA	TGTGCCAGTAGCCCCGCAGGGGAAAATTCACCCCTCCACTTT	CASSPAGENSPLHF
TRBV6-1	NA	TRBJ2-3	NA	TGTGCCAGCAGTGAAGCGCGGGGGACACAGTCTTCGCTGCAGTATTTT	CASSEARGTQSSLQYF
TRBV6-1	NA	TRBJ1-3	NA	TGTGCCAGCAGTGAAGGGGAGGGAACCGGAAACACCATATATTTT	CASSEGEGTGNTIYF
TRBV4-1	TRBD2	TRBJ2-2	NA	TGCGCCAGCAGCCAAGCAACTAGCGTCCGCACCGGGGAGCTGTTTTTT	CASSQATSVRTGELFF
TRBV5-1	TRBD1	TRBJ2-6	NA	TGCGCCAGCAGCCCGGGACAGGGGGCGGGGGCCAACGTCCTGACTTTC	CASSPGQGAGANVLTF
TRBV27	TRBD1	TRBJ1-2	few	TGTGCCAGCAGCTCAGCAGGACAGGGATATGGCTACACCTTC	CASSSAGQGYGYTF
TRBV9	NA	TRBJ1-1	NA	TGTGCCAGCAGCGTAACGGGGGCGAACACTGAAGCTTTCTTT	CASSVTGANTEAFF
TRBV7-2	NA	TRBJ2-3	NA	TGTGCCAGCAGCTCGAGACTTAACACAGATACGCAGTATTTT	CASSSRLNTDTQYF
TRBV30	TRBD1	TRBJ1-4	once	TGTGCCTGGGCCTCGGACAGGATGGGGATTGAAAAACTGTTTTTT	CAWASDRMGIEKLFF
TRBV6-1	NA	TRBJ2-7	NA	TGTGCCAGCAGTGAAGCGCTATTTGGCGGAGGGAGCTCCTACGAACAGTACTTC	CASSEALFGGGSSYEQYF